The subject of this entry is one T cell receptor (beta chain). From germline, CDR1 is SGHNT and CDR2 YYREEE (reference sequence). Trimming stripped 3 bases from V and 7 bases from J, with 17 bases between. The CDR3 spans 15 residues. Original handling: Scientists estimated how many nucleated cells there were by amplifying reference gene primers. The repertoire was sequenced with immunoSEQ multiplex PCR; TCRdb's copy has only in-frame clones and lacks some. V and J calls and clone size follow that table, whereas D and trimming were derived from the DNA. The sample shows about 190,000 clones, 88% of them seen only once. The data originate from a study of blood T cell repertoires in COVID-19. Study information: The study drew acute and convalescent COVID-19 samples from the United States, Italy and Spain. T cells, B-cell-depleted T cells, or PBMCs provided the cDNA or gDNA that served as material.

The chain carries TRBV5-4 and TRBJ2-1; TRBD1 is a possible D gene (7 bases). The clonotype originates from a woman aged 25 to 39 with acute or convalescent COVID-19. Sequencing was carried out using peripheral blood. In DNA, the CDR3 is TGTGCCAGCAGCTCCCAGGGGGGAGCTGGGAATGAGCAGTTCTTC. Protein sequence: CASSSQGGAGNEQFF.